What follows are 23 T cell receptor beta chains derived from one specimen sequenced in a study of radiotherapy plus CTLA-4 blockade in lung cancer. Assay: immunoSEQ multiplex PCR; the TCRdb copy retains only in-frame clones and omits some. The data hold about 59,000 clones, with approximately 79% observed a single time. The specimen comprised peripheral blood, sampled from a patient treated with radiotherapy plus ipilimumab. These receptors were taken from a human donor with non-small cell lung cancer who had a complete response to radiotherapy plus ipilimumab.

This clone came up a few times. The CDR3 DNA sequence: TGTGCCAGCTCACCCACACAGGGTTGGCAGGGTGATGAAGCTTTCTTT. It codes for CASSPTQGWQGDEAFF. The rearrangement uses TRBV18 and TRBJ1-1; D perhaps matches TRBD1 (6 bases). V shed 3 bases and J shed 7 bases, with 21 bases lying between them. Germline CDR1 and CDR2: KGHSH and LQKENI. The CDR3 extends over 16 amino acids.

V is TRBV5-6 and J is TRBJ2-5; D might be TRBD2 (5 bases). Germline lookup yields CDR1 SGHDT and CDR2 YYEEEE. Trimming shortened V by 2 bases and J by 2 bases, and 13 bases separated the two germline ends. The CDR3 length is 15 residues. CDR3 sequence reads: CASSFTGEMQETQYF. Here the CDR3 DNA reads TGTGCCAGCAGCTTTACCGGGGAGATGCAAGAGACCCAGTACTTC.

This clone was recorded once. The rearrangement uses TRBV30 and TRBJ1-2; D is ambiguous. The CDR3 has 11 residues. Per germline, CDR1 GTSNPN and CDR2 SVGIG (reference sequence). The V end was cut by 4 bases, the J end by 6 bases, with 9 bases between. The CDR3 DNA reads as TGTGCCTGGACCGCGGGAAATGGCTACACCTTC. Amino acids: CAWTAGNGYTF.

The rearrangement joins TRBV29-1 to TRBJ1-6, with a possible D match to TRBD1 (5 bases). The germline V and J ends were trimmed by 5 bases and 10 bases, with 15 bases remaining between them. The germline CDR1 and CDR2 sequences are SQVTM and ANQGSEA. The CDR3 extends over 13 amino acids. The CDR3 DNA reads TGCAGCGTTAGGGACTCCAGGGAATCACCCCTCCACTTT. Protein product: CSVRDSRESPLHF.

A few counts support this clone. This rearrangement joins TRBV6-5 to TRBJ2-7, with 9 bases that match TRBD2. V lost 0 bases, J lost 2 bases, and 2 bases stayed unmatched. Germline-derived CDR1 and CDR2 are MNHEY and SVGAGI. CDR3 length: 15 residues. CDR3 coding DNA: TGTGCCAGCAGTTACTCTAGCGGGAGACCCTACGAGCAGTACTTC. This gives the protein CASSYSSGRPYEQYF.

This chain joins TRBV29-1 and TRBJ2-7; a weak D match, TRBD1 (5 bases). Germline CDR1 SQVTM, CDR2 ANQGSEA. The CDR3 length is 13 residues. V lost 7 bases and J lost 1, with 14 bases in between. This CDR3 reads CSAQIQVSYEQYF. Written as DNA, the CDR3 is TGCAGCGCCCAAATACAGGTATCCTACGAGCAGTACTTC.

DNA for the CDR3: TGTGCCAGCAGCGTAGGGGGACAGGGGGCAGATACGCAGTATTTT. Protein product: CASSVGGQGADTQYF. This chain joins TRBV11-3 and TRBJ2-3; 11 bases are a match to TRBD1. The CDR3 spans 15 residues. Trimming removed 5 bases from V and 4 bases from J; junction bases left unmatched: 5. Germline V gene sequence: CDR1 SGHNT, CDR2 YENEEA. Drawing the rest from reference TRBV11-3 and TRBJ2-3, the complete variable domain is EAGVVQSPRYKIIEKKQPVAFWCNPISGHNTLYWYLQNLGQGPELLIRYENEEAVDDSQLPKDRFSAERLKGVDSTLKIQPAELGDSAVYLCASSVGGQGADTQYFGPGTRLTVL.

The rearrangement uses TRBV30 and TRBJ2-3, with 8 bases identical to TRBD2. The CDR3 totals 16 residues. J lost 2 bases, V lost 0 bases, and 7 bases had no gene match. Germline lookup yields CDR1 GTSNPN and CDR2 SVGIG (reference sequence). The chain's CDR3 is CAWSVRSGRNTDTQYF. In DNA form, the CDR3 reads TGTGCCTGGAGTGTACGCAGCGGGAGAAACACAGATACGCAGTATTTT.

The CDR3 sequence is CASSPRTVLGKQYF. The CDR3 DNA is TGTGCCAGCAGCCCGAGGACAGTTCTCGGTAAGCAGTACTTC. The rearrangement uses TRBV7-8 and TRBJ2-7; D possibly corresponds to TRBD1 (6 bases). The germline gives CDR1 SGHVS, CDR2 FQNEAQ. CDR3 size: 14 residues. Trimming shortened V by 5 bases and J by 8 bases, and 19 bases separated the two germline ends.

This clone came up many times. The rearrangement links TRBV7-2 to TRBJ1-2, with 7 bases aligning to TRBD1. CDR3 length: 14 residues. CDR1 and CDR2 from the germline V gene are SGHTA and FQGNSA. Losses at the gene ends were 0 bases for V and 2 bases for J; bases not matched to a gene: 0. In nucleotides, the CDR3 is TGTGCCAGCAGCTTAGCGACAGGGAACTATGGCTACACCTTC. This codes for CASSLATGNYGYTF.

The chain is built from TRBV7-6 and TRBJ1-1; D unresolved. V dropped 1 base and J dropped 6 bases, with 6 bases sitting between them. The CDR3 is 12 residues long. Germline V CDR1 and CDR2: SGHVS, FNYEAQ. The CDR3 sequence: CASSLGNSEAFF. The CDR3 bases are TGTGCCAGCAGCTTAGGAAACTCTGAAGCTTTCTTT.

This chain joins TRBV6-5 and TRBJ2-7, with 10 bases fitting TRBD2. V shed 0 bases and J 2 bases; nucleotides not matched to a gene: 4. Germline values: CDR1 MNHEY, CDR2 SVGAGI. The CDR3 is made up of 16 amino acids. This chain's CDR3 is CASSYSLAGAPYEQYF. In DNA, the CDR3 is TGTGCCAGCAGTTACTCGCTAGCGGGAGCCCCCTACGAGCAGTACTTC.

A single count supports this clone. The chain carries TRBV27 and TRBJ2-1, with a possible D match to TRBD1 (7 bases). The V end lost 8 bases, the J end lost 9 bases, and 23 bases lay between the germline ends. Per germline, CDR1 MNHEY and CDR2 SMNVEV (reference sequence). This CDR3 region has 15 residues. The CDR3 DNA reads TGTGCCAGCCAGGGGGAGGTTGGAGCTTCTGGTGAGCAGTTCTTC. Its translation: CASQGEVGASGEQFF.

The chain combines TRBV29-1 with TRBJ2-1; the match to TRBD2 covers 8 bases. The CDR3 length is 13 residues. Germline V gene data show CDR1 as SQVTM and CDR2 as ANQGSEA. Losses at the gene ends were 3 bases for V and 7 bases for J; bases not matched to a gene: 5. CDR3: CSVEGLGLNEQFF. The CDR3 DNA sequence: TGCAGCGTTGAGGGACTAGGTCTAAATGAGCAGTTCTTC.

The chain couples TRBV6-1 to TRBJ1-3; TRBD1 aligns across 7 bases. The CDR3 extends over 14 amino acids. J gave up 4 bases and V 6 bases, and 6 bases lay outside the gene matches. Germline V CDR1 and CDR2: MNHNS, SASEGT. The CDR3 DNA is TGTGCCAGCAGCCAGGACAGGCCGGGAAACACCATATATTTT. Amino acid sequence: CASSQDRPGNTIYF.

The rearrangement links TRBV7-9 to TRBJ1-6; a possible D gene is TRBD1 (5 bases). Germline CDR1 reads SEHNR; CDR2 reads FQNEAQ (reference sequence). This CDR3 has 16 amino acids. Trimming took off 5 bases at V and 4 bases at J, with 15 bases between the two ends. In nucleotides, the CDR3 is TGTGCCAGCAGCCCCAGACGGGGGAATTATAATTCACCCCTCCACTTT. Translating it yields CASSPRRGNYNSPLHF.

The chain uses TRBV4-1 and TRBJ2-7, with 8 bases matching TRBD1. The trim removed 4 bases at V and 4 bases at J, leaving 12 bases unmatched. CDR1 and CDR2 (germline): MGHRA, YSYEKL. The CDR3 has 16 amino acids. CDR3 DNA sequence: TGCGCCAGCAGCCCAGCCCTCCAGGGGGCGGAGTACGAGCAGTACTTC. Amino acid sequence: CASSPALQGAEYEQYF.

The genes are TRBV7-8 and TRBJ1-2, with D possibly being TRBD1 (6 bases). Germline CDR1 is SGHVS and CDR2 is FQNEAQ. The V gene lost 5 bases and the J gene lost 2 bases, with 15 bases spanning the gap. This CDR3 has 15 amino acids. CDR3 nucleotides: TGTGCCAGCAGCCCCCGGGACACCTCCAACTATGGCTACACCTTC. It translates to CASSPRDTSNYGYTF.

V and J are TRBV27 and TRBJ1-1; D unresolved. With 5 bases removed from V and 0 bases from J, the gap between germline ends came to 10 bases. There are 14 residues in the CDR3. Looked up from germline, CDR1 is MNHEY and CDR2 is SMNVEV (reference sequence). The CDR3 nucleotides read TGTGCCAGCAGTACCTGGCCATTGAACACTGAAGCTTTCTTT. Protein sequence: CASSTWPLNTEAFF.

The CDR3 is CSVVRTLGDTEAFF. CDR3 bases: TGCAGCGTTGTCAGGACTCTGGGTGACACTGAAGCTTTCTTT. J is TRBJ1-1 and V is TRBV29-1; D remains ambiguous. CDR3 length: 14 residues. CDR1 is SQVTM, CDR2 ANQGSEA, per germline. The ends were cut back, 4 bases at V and 3 bases at J, with 15 bases in the middle.

J is TRBJ2-2 and V is TRBV9; D is possibly TRBD2 (5 bases). The CDR3 is 14 residues long. CDR1 is SGDLS and CDR2 is YYNGEE in the germline V gene. The V and J ends lost 1 base and 7 bases respectively, with 11 bases between them. CDR3 loop: CASSVWEISGELFF. The CDR3 DNA reads TGTGCCAGCAGCGTATGGGAGATTAGCGGGGAGCTGTTTTTT.

V is TRBV7-6 and J is TRBJ2-5; 7 nucleotides agree with TRBD2. The J call is doubtful: the DNA matches TRBJ2-7 better. This CDR3 is 15 amino acids long. Germline-derived CDR1 and CDR2 are SGHVS and FNYEAQ. The DNA for the CDR3 is TGTGCCAGCAGCAGGGAAGCGGGGAGCTCCTACGAGCAGTACTTC. Residues: CASSREAGSSYEQYF.

V gene TRBV5-1 combines with J gene TRBJ1-1, with D maybe TRBD1 (6 bases). This CDR3 has 14 residues. The V gene's germline CDR1 is SGHRS and CDR2 YFSETQ. Deletions cut 4 bases from V and 7 bases from J, with 17 bases between. DNA of the CDR3: TGCGCCAGCAGCACGTATGACAGGAAAGGTGAAGCTTTCTTT. Translation: CASSTYDRKGEAFF.